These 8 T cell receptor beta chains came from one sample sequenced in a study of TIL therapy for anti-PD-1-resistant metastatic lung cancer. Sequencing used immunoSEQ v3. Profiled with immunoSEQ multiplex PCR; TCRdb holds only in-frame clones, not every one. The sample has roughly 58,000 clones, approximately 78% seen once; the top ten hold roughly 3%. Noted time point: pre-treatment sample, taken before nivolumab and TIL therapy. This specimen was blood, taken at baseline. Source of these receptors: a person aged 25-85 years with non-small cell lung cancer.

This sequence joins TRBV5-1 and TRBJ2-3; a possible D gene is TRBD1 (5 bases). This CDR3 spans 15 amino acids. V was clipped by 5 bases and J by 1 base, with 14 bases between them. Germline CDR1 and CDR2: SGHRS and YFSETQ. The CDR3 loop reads CASRGGASRTDTQYF. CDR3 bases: TGCGCCAGCAGGGGTGGGGCGTCCCGCACAGATACGCAGTATTTT.

The CDR3 DNA sequence: TGTGCCACCAGTGATTTGGCGGGAGGAGGCGGGGAGCTGTTTTTT. Translating it yields CATSDLAGGGGELFF. The chain combines TRBV24-1 with TRBJ2-2, with TRBD2 identical over 8 bases. This CDR3 comprises 15 residues. Trimming took 0 bases from V and 7 from J; bases not matched to a gene: 3. Germline-derived CDR1 and CDR2 are KGHDR and SFDVKD.

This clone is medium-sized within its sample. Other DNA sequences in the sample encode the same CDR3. The CDR3 protein is CASSQDDRGTYEQYF. CDR3 bases: TGCGCCAGCAGCCAAGATGACAGGGGGACCTACGAGCAGTACTTC. The chain has TRBV4-1 and TRBJ2-7, with 9 bases aligning to TRBD1. After removal of 0 bases from V and 2 bases from J, the junction contained 2 bases not matched to a gene. The CDR3 contains 15 residues. CDR1 is MGHRA and CDR2 is YSYEKL in the germline V gene.

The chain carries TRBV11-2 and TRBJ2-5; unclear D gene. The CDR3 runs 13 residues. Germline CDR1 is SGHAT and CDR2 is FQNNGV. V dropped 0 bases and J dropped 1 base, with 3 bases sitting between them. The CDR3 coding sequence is TGTGCCAGCAGCTTAGATCGCCAAGAGACCCAGTACTTC. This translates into CASSLDRQETQYF.

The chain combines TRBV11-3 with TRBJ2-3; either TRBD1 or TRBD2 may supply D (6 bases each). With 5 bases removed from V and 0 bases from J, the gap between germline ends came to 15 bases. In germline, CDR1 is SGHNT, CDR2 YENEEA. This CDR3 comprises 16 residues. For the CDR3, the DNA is TGTGCCAGCAGCGGGGGGCCCGACGGTAGCACAGATACGCAGTATTTT. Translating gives CASSGGPDGSTDTQYF.

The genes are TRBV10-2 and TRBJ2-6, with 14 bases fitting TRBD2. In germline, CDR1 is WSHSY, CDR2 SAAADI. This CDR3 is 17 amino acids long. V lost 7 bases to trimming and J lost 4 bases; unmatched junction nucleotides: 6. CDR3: CASKRLAGGPGANVLTF. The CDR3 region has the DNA TGCGCCAGCAAGCGACTAGCGGGAGGGCCCGGGGCCAACGTCCTGACTTTC.

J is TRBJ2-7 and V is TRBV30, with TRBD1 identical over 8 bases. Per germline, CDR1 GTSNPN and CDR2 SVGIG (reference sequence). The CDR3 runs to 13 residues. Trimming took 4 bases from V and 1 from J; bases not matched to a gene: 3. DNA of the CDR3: TGTGCCTGGATGTGGACAGGGTCCTACGAGCAGTACTTC. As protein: CAWMWTGSYEQYF.

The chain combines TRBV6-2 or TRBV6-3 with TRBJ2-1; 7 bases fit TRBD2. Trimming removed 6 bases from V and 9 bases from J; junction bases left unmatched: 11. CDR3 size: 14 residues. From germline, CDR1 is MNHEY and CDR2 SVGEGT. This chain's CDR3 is CASRPGGVTGEQFF. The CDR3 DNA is TGTGCCAGCAGACCTGGGGGGGTCACGGGTGAGCAGTTCTTC.